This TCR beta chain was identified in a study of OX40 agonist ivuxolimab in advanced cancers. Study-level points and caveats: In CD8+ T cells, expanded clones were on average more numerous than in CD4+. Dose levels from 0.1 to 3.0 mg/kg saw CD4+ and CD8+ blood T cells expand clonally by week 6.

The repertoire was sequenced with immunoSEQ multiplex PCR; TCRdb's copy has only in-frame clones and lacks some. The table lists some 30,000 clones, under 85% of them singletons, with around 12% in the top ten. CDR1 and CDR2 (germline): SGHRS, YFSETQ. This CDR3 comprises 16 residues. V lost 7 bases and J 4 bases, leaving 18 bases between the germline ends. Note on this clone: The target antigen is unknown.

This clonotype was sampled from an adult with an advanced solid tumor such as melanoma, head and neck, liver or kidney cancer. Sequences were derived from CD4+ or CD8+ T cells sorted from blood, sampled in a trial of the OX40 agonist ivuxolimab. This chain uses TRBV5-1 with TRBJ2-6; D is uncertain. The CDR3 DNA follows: TGCGCCAGCGCCCCCTCGTGGGGATCGGGGGCCAACGTCCTGACTTTC. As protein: CASAPSWGSGANVLTF.